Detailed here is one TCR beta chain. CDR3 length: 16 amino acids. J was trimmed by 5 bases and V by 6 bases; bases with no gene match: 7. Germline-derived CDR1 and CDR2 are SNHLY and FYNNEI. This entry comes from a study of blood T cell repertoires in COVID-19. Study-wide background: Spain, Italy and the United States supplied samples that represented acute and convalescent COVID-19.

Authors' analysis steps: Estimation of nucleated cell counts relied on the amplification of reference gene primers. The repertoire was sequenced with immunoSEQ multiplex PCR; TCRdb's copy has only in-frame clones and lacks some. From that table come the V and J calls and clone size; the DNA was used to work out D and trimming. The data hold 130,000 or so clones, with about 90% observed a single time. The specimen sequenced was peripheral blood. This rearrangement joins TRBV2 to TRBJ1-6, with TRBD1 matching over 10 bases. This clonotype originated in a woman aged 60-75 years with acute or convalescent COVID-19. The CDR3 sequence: CASSPTGGDNNSPLHF. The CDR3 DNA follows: TGTGCCAGCAGCCCGACAGGGGGCGATAATAATTCACCCCTCCACTTT.